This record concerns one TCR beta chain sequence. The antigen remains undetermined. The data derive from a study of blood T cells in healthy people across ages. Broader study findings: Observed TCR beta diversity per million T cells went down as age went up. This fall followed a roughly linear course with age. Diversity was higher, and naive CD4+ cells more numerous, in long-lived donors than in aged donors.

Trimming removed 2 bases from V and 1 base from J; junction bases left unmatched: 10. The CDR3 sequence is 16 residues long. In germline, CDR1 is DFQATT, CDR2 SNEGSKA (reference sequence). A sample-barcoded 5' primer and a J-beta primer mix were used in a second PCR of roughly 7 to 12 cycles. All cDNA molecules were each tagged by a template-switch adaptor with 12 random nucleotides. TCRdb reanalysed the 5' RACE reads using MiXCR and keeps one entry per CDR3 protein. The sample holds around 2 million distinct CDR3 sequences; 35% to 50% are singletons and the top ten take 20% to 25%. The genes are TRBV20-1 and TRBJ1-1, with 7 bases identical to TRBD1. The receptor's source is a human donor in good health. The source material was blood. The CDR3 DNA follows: TGCAGTGCTAGATCGATCCCGGGACAGAAGAACACTGAAGCTTTCTTT. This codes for CSARSIPGQKNTEAFF.